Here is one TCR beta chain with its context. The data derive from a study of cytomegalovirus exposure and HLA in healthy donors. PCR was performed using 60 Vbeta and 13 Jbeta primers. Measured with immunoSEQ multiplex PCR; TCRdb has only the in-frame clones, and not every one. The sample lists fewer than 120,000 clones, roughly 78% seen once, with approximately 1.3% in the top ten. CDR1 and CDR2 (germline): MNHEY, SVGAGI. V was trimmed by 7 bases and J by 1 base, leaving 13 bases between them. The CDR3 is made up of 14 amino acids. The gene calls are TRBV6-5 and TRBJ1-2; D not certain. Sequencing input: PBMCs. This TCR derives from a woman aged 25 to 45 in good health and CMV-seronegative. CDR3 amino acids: CASTPLRGNYGYTF. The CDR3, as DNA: TGTGCCAGCACCCCACTCCGCGGTAACTATGGCTACACCTTC.